These 30 T cell receptor beta chains came from one sample sequenced in a study of blood T cell repertoires in COVID-19. Measured with immunoSEQ multiplex PCR; TCRdb has only the in-frame clones, and not every one. The sample holds more than 95,000 clones, more than 70% seen once. Sequenced input: peripheral blood. These receptors all come from a human donor in a cohort sampled during active COVID-19.

The chain joins TRBV5-4 to TRBJ2-1, with 9 bases aligning to TRBD2. CDR1 and CDR2 from the germline V gene are SGHNT and YYREEE (reference sequence). There are 16 residues in the CDR3. Trimming took 2 bases from V and 7 from J; bases not matched to a gene: 10. CDR3 in amino acids: CASSLLPIAGENEQFF. The CDR3 bases are TGTGCCAGCAGCTTACTCCCTATAGCGGGAGAAAATGAGCAGTTCTTC. The whole variable domain, filled in from reference TRBV5-4 and TRBJ2-1, reads ETGVTQSPTHLIKTRGQQVTLRCSSQSGHNTVSWYQQALGQGPQFIFQYYREEENGRGNFPPRFSGLQFPNYSSELNVNALELDDSALYLCASSLLPIAGENEQFFGPGTRLTVL.

In its sample, this clone was seen a few times. V is TRBV18 and J is TRBJ1-1; 11 positions agree with TRBD1. The J segment lost 8 bases and the V segment lost 4 bases, leaving 6 bases of the junction unmatched. CDR3 length: 14 amino acids. CDR1 is KGHSH and CDR2 is LQKENI in the germline V gene. The DNA of the CDR3 is TGTGCCAGCTCACTAGGACAGGGGGCGGGAGAAGCTTTCTTT. Protein sequence: CASSLGQGAGEAFF.

The J gene is TRBJ2-5, the V gene TRBV11-1; 9 nucleotides line up with TRBD2. V shed 3 bases and J 4 bases; nucleotides not matched to a gene: 6. The CDR3 spans 15 residues. Germline CDR1 is SGHAT and CDR2 is FQDESV (reference sequence). The CDR3 DNA sequence: TGTGCCAGCAGCTTGGAGCGGGAGGTCTTAGAGACCCAGTACTTC. Translation: CASSLEREVLETQYF. The whole variable domain, remainder taken from reference TRBV11-1 and TRBJ2-5, is EAEVAQSPRYKITEKSQAVAFWCDPISGHATLYWYRQILGQGPELLVQFQDESVVDDSQLPKDRFSAERLKGVDSTLKIQPAELGDSAMYLCASSLEREVLETQYFGPGTRLLVL.

The chain couples TRBV28 to TRBJ1-4, with 7 bases matching TRBD1. V was pared by 6 bases and J by 7 bases, with 2 bases of the junction left unmatched. The CDR3 sequence is 12 residues long. CDR1 is MDHEN, CDR2 SYDVKM, per germline. The CDR3 DNA sequence: TGTGCCAGCAGGCCAGGGGGTGAAAAACTGTTTTTT. Its translation is CASRPGGEKLFF.

The chain combines TRBV7-2 with TRBJ2-7; D is possibly TRBD2 (6 bases). Germline values: CDR1 SGHTA, CDR2 FQGNSA. V lost 0 bases to trimming and J lost 7 bases, with 22 bases between them. There are 17 residues in the CDR3. The CDR3 here is CASSLAAGGRPLGEQYF. The DNA of the CDR3 is TGTGCCAGCAGCTTAGCGGCAGGTGGGAGGCCGCTGGGGGAGCAGTACTTC.

The genes are TRBV18 and TRBJ2-7; possibly TRBD2 for D (6 bases). The germline V gene encodes CDR1 KGHSH and CDR2 LQKENI. The CDR3 sequence is 14 residues long. Trimming took off 3 bases at V and 7 bases at J, with 16 bases between the two ends. The CDR3 is CASSPTGLREEQYF. The CDR3 region has the DNA TGTGCCAGCTCACCGACGGGTCTCCGGGAGGAGCAGTACTTC.

The rearrangement links TRBV28 to TRBJ1-1; a weak D match, TRBD1 (5 bases). Trimming shortened V by 3 bases and J by 5 bases, and 13 bases separated the two germline ends. The CDR3 is 14 residues long. The germline CDR1 and CDR2 sequences are MDHEN and SYDVKM. The CDR3 bases are TGTGCCAGCAGTTTGGGGGGTTGGAGGACTGAAGCTTTCTTT. Its protein is CASSLGGWRTEAFF.

J is TRBJ2-7 and V is TRBV3-1 (or the pseudogene TRBV3-2); 12 bases match TRBD2. CDR1 LGHDT and CDR2 YNNKEL come from the germline V gene (reference sequence). This CDR3 comprises 21 residues. Trimming cost V 0 bases and J 7 bases; bases outside gene matches: 22. This CDR3 reads CASSQERTNPPTSGSLGEQYF. As DNA, the CDR3 is TGTGCCAGCAGCCAAGAAAGGACGAATCCCCCGACTAGCGGGAGCTTAGGGGAGCAGTACTTC.

CDR3 in amino acids: CAISGRGTVEGYEQYF. The DNA of the CDR3 is TGTGCCATCAGTGGAAGAGGGACAGTAGAAGGTTACGAGCAGTACTTC. V and J are TRBV10-3 and TRBJ2-7; 7 bases are a match to TRBD1. CDR1 and CDR2 (germline): ENHRY, SYGVKD. The CDR3 spans 16 residues. V was pared by 4 bases and J by 4 bases, with 13 bases of the junction left unmatched.

In nucleotides, the CDR3 is TGTGCCAGCAGCCAAGTCGGTTACGAGCAGTACTTC. Protein: CASSQVGYEQYF. V is TRBV3-1 (or the pseudogene TRBV3-2) and J is TRBJ2-7; D ambiguous. This CDR3 has 12 residues. Germline V gene data show CDR1 as LGHDT and CDR2 as YNNKEL (reference sequence). With 1 base removed from V and 4 bases from J, the gap between germline ends came to 5 bases.

The chain links TRBV2 to TRBJ1-5, with D uncertain. The V gene lost 7 bases and the J gene lost 0 bases, with 7 bases spanning the gap. CDR1 is SNHLY, CDR2 FYNNEI, per germline. The CDR3 runs to 13 residues. CDR3 loop: CASIRDSNQPQHF. DNA for the CDR3: TGTGCCAGCATACGGGATAGCAATCAGCCCCAGCATTTT.

The chain couples TRBV4-1 to TRBJ2-3; 9 bases are a match to TRBD2. V lost 0 bases to trimming and J lost 6 bases; unmatched junction nucleotides: 4. The CDR3 is made up of 15 amino acids. The germline V gene encodes CDR1 MGHRA and CDR2 YSYEKL. In DNA form, the CDR3 reads TGCGCCAGCAGCCAAGATAGCGGGAGATCTGATACGCAGTATTTT. This gives the protein CASSQDSGRSDTQYF.

J is TRBJ2-5 and V is TRBV5-1; TRBD1 matches 8 bases. The length of the CDR3 is 15 residues. J gave up 5 bases and V 1 base, and 7 bases lay outside the gene matches. Germline-derived CDR1 and CDR2 are SGHRS and YFSETQ. CDR3 protein: CASSLRSGGAETQYF. CDR3 DNA: TGCGCCAGCAGCTTGCGGTCAGGGGGCGCGGAGACCCAGTACTTC.

This clone has just a few counts. This chain links TRBV6-6 with TRBJ1-1, with no clear D. CDR1 and CDR2 (germline): MNHNY, SVGAGI (reference sequence). The CDR3 sequence is 12 residues long. V lost 6 bases, J lost 3 bases, and 8 bases lay in between. CDR3 nucleotides: TGTGCCAGCAGAGTTACAGACACTGAAGCTTTCTTT. As protein: CASRVTDTEAFF.

The chain carries TRBV10-3 and TRBJ2-2, with D perhaps TRBD1 (6 bases). V was clipped by 6 bases and J by 5 bases, with 13 bases between them. From germline, CDR1 is ENHRY and CDR2 SYGVKD. The CDR3 contains 14 residues. For the CDR3, the DNA is TGTGCCATCAGCGGGAATCAGGGGACCGGGGAGCTGTTTTTT. Translating gives CAISGNQGTGELFF.

The chain combines TRBV30 with TRBJ1-3; the D gene is possibly TRBD1 (5 bases). CDR1 and CDR2 from the germline V gene are GTSNPN and SVGIG (reference sequence). Between the trimmed V and J ends, which lost 0 bases and 2 bases, there was a span of 8 bases. The CDR3 is 14 residues long. The CDR3 reads CAWSVGPAGNTIYF. The DNA of the CDR3 is TGTGCCTGGAGTGTGGGGCCAGCTGGAAACACCATATATTTT.

A single count supports this clone. The chain combines TRBV5-1 with TRBJ2-1, with D possibly TRBD2 on 6 matching bases. Looked up from germline, CDR1 is SGHRS and CDR2 is YFSETQ. Trimming removed 0 bases at V and 5 bases at J, with 12 bases between. CDR3 size: 15 residues. The chain's CDR3 is CASSLGDLKHNEQFF. CDR3 in DNA: TGCGCCAGCAGCTTGGGGGACTTAAAGCACAATGAGCAGTTCTTC.

This sequence joins TRBV6-5 and TRBJ1-1, with TRBD1 identical over 7 bases. Germline V CDR1 and CDR2: MNHEY, SVGAGI. V was pared by 6 bases and J by 6 bases, with 7 bases of the junction left unmatched. This CDR3 is 13 amino acids long. CDR3 coding DNA: TGTGCCAGCAGGATAGGGGGCGACGCTGAAGCTTTCTTT. Residues: CASRIGGDAEAFF.

This clone has a handful of counts. The V call is TRBV28, the J call TRBJ1-1, with D unclear. The CDR3 contains 14 residues. V was trimmed by 3 bases and J by 2 bases, leaving 10 bases between them. Germline values: CDR1 MDHEN, CDR2 SYDVKM. The CDR3 loop reads CASSLEGLNTEAFF. The DNA for the CDR3 is TGTGCCAGCAGTTTGGAGGGTCTAAACACTGAAGCTTTCTTT.

This clone was recorded only once. This chain joins TRBV2 and TRBJ1-2; 9 bases line up with TRBD1. The CDR3 spans 14 residues. From germline, CDR1 is SNHLY and CDR2 FYNNEI. The ends lost 3 bases at V and 4 bases at J; junction bases unmatched: 3. The CDR3 DNA follows: TGTGCCAGCAGTGACGGGACAGGGCGCTATGGCTACACCTTC. Amino acids: CASSDGTGRYGYTF.

The CDR3 region is CASSPLTSGRAADTQYF. The CDR3 DNA sequence: TGCGCCAGCAGCCCTCTGACTAGCGGGAGGGCCGCAGATACGCAGTATTTT. The V call is TRBV5-1, the J call TRBJ2-3, with TRBD2 identical over 14 bases. Unmatched junction bases numbered 8, after V lost 4 bases and J lost 4 bases. The germline gives CDR1 SGHRS, CDR2 YFSETQ. The CDR3 has 17 amino acids.

This chain uses TRBV5-4 with TRBJ1-2; D uncertain. V dropped 4 bases and J dropped 4 bases, with 8 bases sitting between them. CDR1 and CDR2 (germline): SGHNT, YYREEE (reference sequence). This CDR3 is 12 amino acids long. Written as DNA, the CDR3 is TGTGCCAGCAGCCCCGGGGTCTATGGCTACACCTTC. As protein: CASSPGVYGYTF.

This clone was detected only once. Other DNA sequences in the same sample also yield this CDR3. This rearrangement joins TRBV2 to TRBJ2-3, with TRBD2 identical over 8 bases. Germline assignment: CDR1 SNHLY and CDR2 FYNNEI. The CDR3 covers 12 residues. Trimming removed 6 bases from V and 6 bases from J; junction bases left unmatched: 2. Here the CDR3 reads CASSGLADTQYF. CDR3 sequence (DNA): TGTGCCAGCAGCGGACTAGCTGATACGCAGTATTTT.

The rearrangement joins TRBV14 to TRBJ2-2; 9 bases match TRBD1. J was trimmed by 7 bases and V by 3 bases; bases with no gene match: 6. The germline gives CDR1 SGHDN, CDR2 FVKESK. This CDR3 region has 15 residues. CDR3 in DNA: TGTGCCAGCAGCCAGCCGGGACAGGGCATCGGGGAGCTGTTTTTT. It specifies CASSQPGQGIGELFF.

V usage is TRBV6-4 and J usage is TRBJ2-3, with TRBD1 matching over 8 bases. Germline V gene lookup returns CDR1 MRHNA and CDR2 SNTAGT. The CDR3 runs to 15 residues. The ends lost 4 bases at V and 5 bases at J; junction bases unmatched: 8. Here the CDR3 reads CASSVSGGAGDTQYF. CDR3 DNA sequence: TGTGCCAGCAGTGTATCAGGGGGCGCCGGAGATACGCAGTATTTT.

This rearrangement joins TRBV29-1 to TRBJ1-4; D uncertain. The V end lost 5 bases, the J end lost 8 bases, and 12 bases lay between the germline ends. Germline CDR1 and CDR2: SQVTM and ANQGSEA. The CDR3 contains 12 residues. CDR3 nucleotide sequence: TGCAGCGTTAGGGAAGGGAGGGAAAAACTGTTTTTT. Its protein product is CSVREGREKLFF.

V usage is TRBV12-3 or TRBV12-4 and J usage is TRBJ2-7; TRBD1 might be the D (6 bases). V was cut by 7 bases and J by 6 bases, with 13 bases left in between. This CDR3 contains 12 residues. CDR3 in DNA: TGTGCCAGCACCACGACAGGCACCGAGCAGTACTTC. Amino acid sequence: CASTTTGTEQYF.

V is TRBV10-3 and J is TRBJ1-4; D not resolved. This CDR3 contains 14 residues. V shed 3 bases and J shed 4 bases, with 9 bases lying between them. Germline CDR1 ENHRY, CDR2 SYGVKD. For the CDR3, the DNA is TGTGCCATCAGTGATTTACAGAATAATGAAAAACTGTTTTTT. It specifies CAISDLQNNEKLFF.

The genes are TRBV19 and TRBJ2-2; no firm D call. Germline assignment: CDR1 LNHDA and CDR2 SQIVND (reference sequence). Trimming removed 3 bases from V and 8 bases from J, with 10 bases in between. The CDR3 totals 13 residues. CDR3 in DNA: TGTGCCAGTAGTATTTATCGAGCGGGGGAGCTGTTTTTT. It specifies CASSIYRAGELFF.

This chain uses TRBV9 with TRBJ2-1, with TRBD2 matching 12 bases. The CDR3 is 15 residues long. From germline, CDR1 is SGDLS and CDR2 YYNGEE. J lost 5 bases, V lost 4 bases, and 4 bases had no gene match. The CDR3 DNA reads TGTGCCAGCAGCCCCCGGACTAGCGGGAACAATGAGCAGTTCTTC. Protein product: CASSPRTSGNNEQFF.